Listed below are T cell receptor beta chains from one sample, sequenced in a study of shared clonotypes between healthy human individuals. The assay was immunoSEQ multiplex PCR, and TCRdb's table has in-frame clones only and misses some. The data contain just over 2,000,000 clones, over 85% of them singletons. What was sequenced was naive CD4+ T cells sorted from blood. The source is a man between 18 and 35 years old in good health. Both conserved end residues are part of each CDR3. D genes are given only for firm matches. Size is stated for part of the rows, as once, few or many counts, or as a class when the clone is expanded.

CDR3nt: TGCAGCGACAAAAGGGGTGGCAATGAGCAGTTCTTC
CDR3aa: CSDKRGGNEQFF
d_gene: -
j_gene: TRBJ2-1
abundance: -
v_gene: TRBV29-1

CDR3nt: TGTGCCAGCAGTTTGCTAGCGGGGGGGAACACCGGGGAGCTGTTTTTT
CDR3aa: CASSLLAGGNTGELFF
d_gene: TRBD2
j_gene: TRBJ2-2
abundance: -
v_gene: TRBV27

CDR3nt: TGCGCCAGCAGCTTGGGGCAGGGGTACACCGGGGAGCTGTTTTTT
CDR3aa: CASSLGQGYTGELFF
d_gene: -
j_gene: TRBJ2-2
abundance: -
v_gene: TRBV5-1

CDR3nt: TGTGCCAGCAGCGTCCACCTATTGAATGAGCAGTTCTTC
CDR3aa: CASSVHLLNEQFF
d_gene: -
j_gene: TRBJ2-1
abundance: -
v_gene: TRBV7-9

CDR3nt: TGTGCCAGCAGAGACGACCGATCTAACTATGGCTACACCTTC
CDR3aa: CASRDDRSNYGYTF
d_gene: -
j_gene: TRBJ1-2
abundance: -
v_gene: TRBV28

CDR3nt: TGTGCCAGCGAAGACAGGTTACACTCCTACGAGCAGTACTTC
CDR3aa: CASEDRLHSYEQYF
d_gene: -
j_gene: TRBJ2-7
abundance: -
v_gene: TRBV5-4

CDR3nt: TGCACCAGCAGTGAGTCGCGGGCGGGGGGAACCGGGGAGCTGTTTTTT
CDR3aa: CTSSESRAGGTGELFF
d_gene: TRBD2
j_gene: TRBJ2-2
abundance: few
v_gene: TRBV10-1

CDR3nt: TGTGCCACCAGCAGAGCCGGGCAGGGGGATGAAAAACTGTTTTTT
CDR3aa: CATSRAGQGDEKLFF
d_gene: TRBD1
j_gene: TRBJ1-4
abundance: -
v_gene: TRBV15

CDR3nt: TGTGCCAGCTCACCCGGACTAACCACAGATACGCAGTATTTT
CDR3aa: CASSPGLTTDTQYF
d_gene: -
j_gene: TRBJ2-3
abundance: -
v_gene: TRBV18

CDR3nt: TGCAGTGCTGCGGACAGGTACTACACCTTC
CDR3aa: CSAADRYYTF
d_gene: TRBD1
j_gene: TRBJ1-2
abundance: many
v_gene: TRBV20-1

CDR3nt: TGTGCCAGCAGCCAATCGTCAGGGGGGAAATATAATTCACCCCTCCACTTT
CDR3aa: CASSQSSGGKYNSPLHF
d_gene: TRBD1
j_gene: TRBJ1-6
abundance: -
v_gene: TRBV5-4

CDR3nt: TGTGCCAGCAGGGCCCGGGCAGGCTACTATGGCTACACCTTC
CDR3aa: CASRARAGYYGYTF
d_gene: -
j_gene: TRBJ1-2
abundance: -
v_gene: TRBV6-5

CDR3nt: TGCGCCAGCAGCTTTACGGGACAGGGCTCTGGAAACACCATATATTTT
CDR3aa: CASSFTGQGSGNTIYF
d_gene: TRBD1
j_gene: TRBJ1-3
abundance: -
v_gene: TRBV5-1

CDR3nt: TGCGCCAGCAGCCCGATCTGGGGGAATGGGAACTATGGCTACACCTTC
CDR3aa: CASSPIWGNGNYGYTF
d_gene: -
j_gene: TRBJ1-2
abundance: -
v_gene: TRBV5-1

CDR3nt: TGCGCCAGCAGCTTGGCCTTGCAGGGCCCCTACGAGCAGTACTTC
CDR3aa: CASSLALQGPYEQYF
d_gene: -
j_gene: TRBJ2-7
abundance: once
v_gene: TRBV5-1

CDR3nt: TGTGCCAGCAGCTTGGTGGGTGCCGGGGAGCTGTTTTTT
CDR3aa: CASSLVGAGELFF
d_gene: -
j_gene: TRBJ2-2
abundance: once
v_gene: TRBV5-4

CDR3nt: TGTGCCTGGAGTGCAGACTATAGCAATCAGCCCCAGCATTTT
CDR3aa: CAWSADYSNQPQHF
d_gene: -
j_gene: TRBJ1-5
abundance: -
v_gene: TRBV30

CDR3nt: TGTGCCAGTAGTATCGCGCCAGGGATCTATAATTCACCCCTCCACTTT
CDR3aa: CASSIAPGIYNSPLHF
d_gene: -
j_gene: TRBJ1-6
abundance: -
v_gene: TRBV19

CDR3nt: TGTGCCAGCAGCACTCCGGACAGCCTGAACACCGGGGAGCTGTTTTTT
CDR3aa: CASSTPDSLNTGELFF
d_gene: -
j_gene: TRBJ2-2
abundance: -
v_gene: TRBV13

CDR3nt: TGTGCCAGCTCACCGATGGGTAGCATAGAAAAACTGTTTTTT
CDR3aa: CASSPMGSIEKLFF
d_gene: -
j_gene: TRBJ1-4
abundance: -
v_gene: TRBV18